Each of the 14 T cell receptor beta chains below was sequenced from the same sample in a study of cytomegalovirus exposure and HLA in healthy donors. The PCR employed 60 Vbeta primers together with 13 Jbeta primers. Using immunoSEQ multiplex PCR, the repertoire was profiled, and TCRdb retains in-frame clones only, with some absent. This sample has approximately 220,000 clones, with 82% found just once. Material for sequencing was PBMCs. All receptors come from a middle-aged man in good health and CMV-seropositive.

The rearrangement links TRBV5-1 to TRBJ2-7; possibly TRBD1 for D (5 bases). Trimming took 0 bases from V and 7 from J, leaving 11 bases between them. CDR1 is SGHRS and CDR2 is YFSETQ in the germline V gene. The CDR3 is 13 amino acids. The CDR3 DNA sequence: TGCGCCAGCAGCTTGGCCCTAAGGGGAGAGCAGTACTTC. It encodes CASSLALRGEQYF.

The chain couples TRBV2 to TRBJ2-7; possibly TRBD2 for D (5 bases). The V end was cut by 2 bases, the J end by 4 bases, with 12 bases between. In germline, CDR1 is SNHLY, CDR2 FYNNEI. The CDR3 loop spans 14 amino acids. CDR3 nucleotides: TGTGCCAGCAGTGAAACTAGAAAAGTATACGAGCAGTACGTC. This gives the protein CASSETRKVYEQYV.

This clone was seen a few times. The CDR3 region is CASSLAAGGLHNEQFF. In DNA form, the CDR3 reads TGTGCCAGCAGCTTAGCTGCGGGAGGACTACACAATGAGCAGTTCTTC. This chain links TRBV7-2 with TRBJ2-1; 8 nucleotides agree with TRBD2. Germline CDR1 reads SGHTA; CDR2 reads FQGNSA. The trim removed 0 bases at V and 5 bases at J, leaving 6 bases unmatched. This CDR3 spans 16 amino acids.

This clone was found a few times. The chain joins TRBV29-1 to TRBJ1-1, with 7 bases aligning to TRBD1. This CDR3 contains 12 residues. V shed 7 bases and J 3 bases; nucleotides not matched to a gene: 5. Germline V CDR1 and CDR2: SQVTM, ANQGSEA. In DNA form, the CDR3 reads TGCAGCGGGAGGGACAGCTACACTGAAGCTTTCTTT. Residues: CSGRDSYTEAFF.

This chain joins TRBV5-6 and TRBJ1-5, with D perhaps TRBD1 (6 bases). Germline loops: CDR1 SGHDT, CDR2 YYEEEE. The CDR3 is made up of 15 amino acids. The V and J ends lost 1 base and 0 bases respectively, with 8 bases between them. CDR3 bases: TGTGCCAGCAGCTTGACAGGGTCTAGCAATCAGCCCCAGCATTTT. Translated: CASSLTGSSNQPQHF.

The V and J genes are TRBV5-4 and TRBJ2-3; 13 bases match TRBD2. Trimming took 3 bases from V and 6 from J; bases not matched to a gene: 10. CDR1 is SGHNT, CDR2 YYREEE, per germline (reference sequence). The CDR3 totals 17 residues. The CDR3 sequence: CASSSGTSGTPSDTQYF. Written as DNA, the CDR3 is TGTGCCAGCAGCTCGGGGACTAGCGGGACCCCTTCGGATACGCAGTATTTT.

The genes are TRBV5-1 and TRBJ2-1; 14 bases fit TRBD2. The CDR3 runs 18 residues. With 5 bases clipped from V and 2 bases from J, the junction kept 9 bases outside the gene matches. Germline assignment: CDR1 SGHRS and CDR2 YFSETQ. Written as DNA, the CDR3 is TGCGCCAGCAGGCCGAGGGGGACTAGCGGGAGCCCCTACAATGAGCAGTTCTTC. Translating it yields CASRPRGTSGSPYNEQFF.

The chain couples TRBV27 to TRBJ1-1, with a possible D match to TRBD1 (6 bases). The CDR3 is 16 amino acids. Germline V CDR1 and CDR2: MNHEY, SMNVEV (reference sequence). V was cut by 7 bases and J by 4 bases, with 22 bases left in between. The CDR3 spells CASTDIGGASGTEAFF. Here the CDR3 DNA reads TGTGCCAGCACCGACATCGGGGGGGCCTCGGGCACTGAAGCTTTCTTT.

The sample holds one count of this clone. The chain recombines TRBV5-1 with TRBJ1-2; TRBD1 matches at 7 bases. CDR1 is SGHRS and CDR2 is YFSETQ in the germline V gene. V shed 4 bases and J 5 bases; nucleotides not matched to a gene: 14. The CDR3 covers 16 residues. This chain's CDR3 is CASSPTSGTDFYGYTF. CDR3 sequence (DNA): TGCGCCAGCAGCCCTACGTCGGGGACAGATTTTTATGGCTACACCTTC.

V and J are TRBV5-1 and TRBJ2-7; 10 bases line up with TRBD1. After removal of 5 bases from V and 3 bases from J, the junction contained 8 bases not matched to a gene. This CDR3 spans 15 amino acids. Germline loops: CDR1 SGHRS, CDR2 YFSETQ. The CDR3 nucleotides are TGCGCCAGCAGACCGGGACAGGGGATAGGCTACGAGCAGTACTTC. Translating it yields CASRPGQGIGYEQYF.

The CDR3 here is CASSPVRVSSEKLFF. The CDR3 DNA follows: TGTGCCAGCAGCCCGGTTCGGGTTTCGAGTGAAAAACTGTTTTTT. The chain recombines TRBV7-8 with TRBJ1-4; D ambiguous. The V gene's germline CDR1 is SGHVS and CDR2 FQNEAQ. This CDR3 contains 15 residues. Trimming cost V 5 bases and J 7 bases, with 17 bases left between them. The full variable domain, its missing parts supplied by reference TRBV7-8 and TRBJ1-4, is GAGVSQSPRYKVAKRGQDVALRCDPISGHVSLFWYQQALGQGPEFLTYFQNEAQLDKSGLPSDRFFAERPEGSVSTLKIQRTQQEDSAVYLCASSPVRVSSEKLFFGSGTQLSVL.

The chain couples TRBV15 to TRBJ1-1; tentatively, D is TRBD1 (5 bases). The CDR3 has 14 amino acids. The V gene lost 8 bases and the J gene lost 1 base, with 14 bases spanning the gap. The germline V gene has CDR1 LNHNV and CDR2 YYDKDF (reference sequence). The CDR3 reads CATAWGSRNTEAFF. CDR3 coding DNA: TGTGCCACCGCATGGGGCAGCAGGAACACTGAAGCTTTCTTT.

V is TRBV4-1 and J is TRBJ2-1, with 11 nucleotides matching TRBD2. Germline V gene lookup returns CDR1 MGHRA and CDR2 YSYEKL. The V segment lost 2 bases and the J segment 4 bases; nucleotides outside the gene matches: 10. This CDR3 spans 18 amino acids. The DNA for the CDR3 is TGCGCCAGCAGCCAATTGGGAAAGACTAGCGGGGAATACAATGAGCAGTTCTTC. Translation: CASSQLGKTSGEYNEQFF.

This chain connects TRBV6-5 to TRBJ2-7, with 8 positions matching TRBD2. Germline V CDR1 and CDR2: MNHEY, SVGAGI. The CDR3 totals 14 residues. The J segment lost 6 bases and the V segment lost 2 bases, leaving 6 bases of the junction unmatched. DNA for the CDR3: TGTGCCAGCAGTTACCCGGGAGGGCCGAGCGAGCAGTACTTC. It is translated as CASSYPGGPSEQYF.